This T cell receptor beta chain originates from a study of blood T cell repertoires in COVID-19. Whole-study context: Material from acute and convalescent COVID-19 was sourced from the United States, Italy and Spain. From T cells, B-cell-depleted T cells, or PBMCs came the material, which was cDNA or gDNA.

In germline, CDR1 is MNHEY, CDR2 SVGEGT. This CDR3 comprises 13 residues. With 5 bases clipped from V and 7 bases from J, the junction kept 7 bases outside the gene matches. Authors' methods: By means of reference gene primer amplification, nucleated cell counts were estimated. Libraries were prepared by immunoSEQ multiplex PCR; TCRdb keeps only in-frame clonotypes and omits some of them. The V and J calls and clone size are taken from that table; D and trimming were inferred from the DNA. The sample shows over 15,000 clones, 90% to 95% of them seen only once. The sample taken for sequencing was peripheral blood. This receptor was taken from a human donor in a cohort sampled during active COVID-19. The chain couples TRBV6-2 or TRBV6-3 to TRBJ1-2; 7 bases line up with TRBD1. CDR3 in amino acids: CASSDDRASGYTF. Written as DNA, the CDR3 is TGTGCCAGCAGTGATGACAGGGCCTCTGGCTACACCTTC.